Listed here are 15 T cell receptor beta chains from one sample, sequenced in a study of T cells in Graves' hyperthyroidism and ophthalmopathy. Researchers took RNA transcripts and amplified the TCR beta CDR3 regions from them. The TCR CDR3 was amplified in a first-round RT-PCR using the HTBI primer set. TCRdb itself ran the multiplex PCR reads through MiXCR, one entry per CDR3 protein. The sample consists of hundreds of thousands of distinct CDR3 sequences, roughly a sixth of them appearing once. The sequencing sample was made of blood. The origin of the receptors is a woman aged 45-65 years with Graves' hyperthyroidism that later progressed to Graves' ophthalmopathy.

A word on this clonotype: Since a much larger clone is just one base distant, this may be a read error. The V and J genes are TRBV6-1 and TRBJ1-1; D ambiguous. The length of the CDR3 is 16 residues. The V end lost 1 base, the J end lost 6 bases, and 18 bases lay between the germline ends. CDR1 and CDR2 (germline): MNHNS, SASEGT. The CDR3 loop is CASSEGLILGNAEAFF. The CDR3 DNA sequence: TGTGCCAGCAGTGAAGGGCTAATTCTAGGAAACGCTGAAGCTTTCTTT.

In its sample, this clonotype was seen a few times. The chain combines TRBV3-1 with TRBJ2-6; TRBD2 might be the D (6 bases). Trimming took 0 bases from V and 1 from J, leaving 7 bases between them. This CDR3 comprises 16 residues. Germline CDR1 reads LGHDT; CDR2 reads YNNKEL (reference sequence). CDR3 amino acids: CASSQDGGSGANVLTF. In DNA form, the CDR3 reads TGTGCCAGCAGCCAAGATGGGGGGTCTGGGGCCAACGTCCTGACTTTC.

This clonotype turned up a few times. J is TRBJ2-1 and V is TRBV10-3; possibly TRBD1 for D (5 bases). Trimming removed 6 bases from V and 8 bases from J, with 14 bases in between. The CDR3 contains 13 residues. Germline V lookup: CDR1 ENHRY, CDR2 SYGVKD. For the CDR3, the DNA is TGTGCCATCAGCCCAGGGTCTTCCCATGAGCAGTTCTTC. Amino acids: CAISPGSSHEQFF.

The chain couples TRBV6-5 to TRBJ1-2, with TRBD1 as a possible D gene (6 bases). The V and J ends lost 6 bases and 2 bases respectively, with 16 bases between them. There are 15 residues in the CDR3. The germline CDR1 and CDR2 sequences are MNHEY and SVGAGI. The CDR3 region has the DNA TGTGCCAGCAGCTACCCCGGACAGTTAAACTATGGCTACACCTTC. The encoded protein is CASSYPGQLNYGYTF.

This clonotype occurred a few times. The genes are TRBV6-1 and TRBJ2-5, with 7 bases lining up with TRBD2. The V gene's germline CDR1 is MNHNS and CDR2 SASEGT. The J segment lost 5 bases and the V segment lost 6 bases, leaving 9 bases of the junction unmatched. CDR3 length equals 14 residues. For the CDR3, the DNA is TGTGCCAGCAGCTGGGGGGGACGGGTCGAGACCCAGTACTTC. The encoded protein is CASSWGGRVETQYF.

This clonotype was recorded at least ten times. The chain employs TRBV2 and TRBJ1-1; D is unclear. Germline V gene sequence: CDR1 SNHLY, CDR2 FYNNEI. Deletions cut 2 bases from V and 4 bases from J, with 14 bases between. The CDR3 runs to 15 residues. CDR3 DNA sequence: TGTGCCAGCAGTGAAATGAGACCCCGGGGCACTGAAGCTTTCTTT. This encodes CASSEMRPRGTEAFF.

The sample holds a few counts of this clonotype. The chain uses TRBV7-9 and TRBJ1-1; 7 bases map to TRBD1. The CDR3 is 18 residues long. Germline CDR1 is SEHNR and CDR2 is FQNEAQ (reference sequence). J was trimmed by 0 bases and V by 2 bases; bases with no gene match: 12. The CDR3 protein is CASSLPGTVVWMNTEAFF. As DNA, the CDR3 is TGTGCCAGCAGCTTACCCGGGACAGTCGTTTGGATGAACACTGAAGCTTTCTTT.

The chain uses TRBV29-1 and TRBJ2-1; weak D call: TRBD1 (6 bases). Germline V gene sequence: CDR1 SQVTM, CDR2 ANQGSEA. The CDR3 runs to 13 residues. Between the trimmed V and J ends, which lost 7 bases and 3 bases, there was a span of 13 bases. The CDR3 DNA reads as TGCAGCGAGACGACAGGACGCTACAATGAGCAGTTCTTC. This encodes CSETTGRYNEQFF.

This clonotype turned up a few times. The chain has TRBV15 and TRBJ2-7; D possibly corresponds to TRBD1 (6 bases). Germline V gene lookup returns CDR1 LNHNV and CDR2 YYDKDF (reference sequence). The CDR3 totals 13 residues. The germline V and J ends were trimmed by 5 bases and 6 bases, with 14 bases remaining between them. CDR3 in amino acids: CATSGTRLGEQYF. The CDR3 DNA reads TGTGCCACCAGCGGGACACGTCTCGGCGAGCAGTACTTC.

This clonotype was seen many times. This chain joins TRBV12-3 or TRBV12-4 and TRBJ2-7; D is undetermined. This CDR3 spans 14 amino acids. V lost 7 bases, J lost 1 base, and 14 bases lay in between. The CDR3 loop is CASTAPQKSYEQYF. CDR3 bases: TGTGCCAGCACCGCACCACAGAAATCCTACGAGCAGTACTTC.

This clonotype was seen a handful of times. The CDR3 sequence is CASSHSRTSNEKLFF. The CDR3, as DNA: TGTGCCAGCAGCCATTCCAGGACCTCTAATGAAAAACTGTTTTTT. V and J are TRBV13 and TRBJ1-4; D unresolved. The CDR3 contains 15 residues. Trimming removed 5 bases at V and 3 bases at J, with 13 bases between. The germline gives CDR1 PRHDT, CDR2 FYEKMQ (reference sequence).

A few counts support this clonotype. In DNA, the CDR3 is TGTGCCAGCAGCTTAACAGGGACAGGGGGCGGTTACAATGAGCAGTTCTTC. Protein product: CASSLTGTGGGYNEQFF. The rearrangement joins TRBV7-3 to TRBJ2-1; 12 nucleotides agree with TRBD1. J gave up 4 bases and V 0 bases, and 4 bases lay outside the gene matches. The CDR3 is 17 residues long. Germline assignment: CDR1 SGHTA and CDR2 FQGTGA.

This rearrangement joins TRBV5-4 to TRBJ1-2; 10 positions match TRBD1. CDR3 length: 15 amino acids. Germline values: CDR1 SGHNT, CDR2 YYREEE (reference sequence). V was clipped by 1 base and J by 5 bases; unmatched bases: 5. CDR3 in DNA: TGTGCCAGCAGCTTGTTTGACAGGGGGCGGTATGGCTACACCTTC. This translates into CASSLFDRGRYGYTF.

This sequence joins TRBV27 and TRBJ1-5; D is perhaps TRBD1 (6 bases). The CDR3 runs to 14 residues. The germline CDR1 and CDR2 sequences are MNHEY and SMNVEV (reference sequence). The V and J ends lost 2 bases and 5 bases respectively, with 10 bases between them. The CDR3 protein is CASSLPGVDQPQHF. The CDR3 nucleotides are TGTGCCAGCAGTTTACCAGGGGTCGATCAGCCCCAGCATTTT.

The chain uses TRBV29-1 and TRBJ1-5; 7 bases are shared with TRBD1. Trimming at V came to 7 bases and at J to 3 bases, leaving 3 bases not matched to a gene. Germline V gene sequence: CDR1 SQVTM, CDR2 ANQGSEA. This CDR3 region has 12 residues. The CDR3 region is CSATGPNQPQHF. The CDR3, as DNA: TGCAGCGCGACAGGGCCCAATCAGCCCCAGCATTTT.